The T cell receptor (beta chain) under discussion was sequenced for a study of blood T cell repertoires in COVID-19 (dated by TCRdb to about 2020). Regarding the study in general: Samples from collaborators originated in the United States, Italy and Spain and spanned both the acute and convalescent phases of COVID-19. The material from the prospective study consisted of cDNA or gDNA derived from T cells, B-cell-depleted T cells, or PBMCs. Samples came from the ongoing ImmuneRACE study (first 160 participants) plus 1,254 subjects from 6 global collaborators. Deeply sampled blood TCRbeta repertoires from subjects exposed to, actively infected with, or recovered from COVID-19 were included in the dataset. Sample metadata almost always included a de-identified subject ID, COVID-19 status, age in years and sex. Where HLA class I and class II types were available, the types were taken from metadata supplied by the sample provider, not from assay-based typing. A freely available public database, intended as a resource for researchers studying the immune response to SARS-CoV-2, is where the repertoires were released.

Overall study results and their limits: The amount of clinical and demographic metadata varied by source and participant and was provided uncurated.

A remark on this clone: Its cognate antigen has yet to be identified. Base qualities are missing; no much larger clone stands one base away.

The V and J ends are trimmed by 5 bases and 3 bases, leaving 4 bases between them. The CDR3 runs 11 amino acids, cysteine and phenylalanine included. The only DNA kept is the CDR3, 33 bases in frame from the first base. Taken from the germline V gene, the CDR1 and CDR2 loops are SNHLY and FYNNEI. The immunoSEQ Assay, a bias-controlled multiplex PCR, was used to amplify TCRbeta CDR3 regions from genomic DNA. On the study's bioinformatics: Within the assay, amplification of reference gene primers was used to estimate how many nucleated cells each sample contained. To quantify the absolute abundance of each unique TCRbeta CDR3 rearrangement, sequence reads were collapsed and filtered. For each sample, productive Simpson clonality was calculated as the square root of Simpson's diversity index over productive rearrangements. This is the immuneACCESS table as TCRdb keeps it, with only in-frame sequences that have V and J called. A part of the clones is gone; compared with another copy, unresolved V genes explain less than half, and the rest is unexplained. V and J calls and clone size are copied from that table; D and trimming were computed from the DNA. Present in this sample are about 470,000 clones, around 90% of which were seen just once. The leading ten clones occupy under 0.85% of the sample.

Participants in the prospective study were aged about 18 to 90 years, lived in 24 United States geographic areas, and enrolled through a virtual design. In the prospective study, cohorts were assigned on the basis of participant-reported clinical history obtained from a screening survey and a study questionnaire. For ImmuneRACE Cohort 3, a participant was defined as recovered based on two consecutive negative NP/OP PCR tests, clearance by a healthcare professional, or resolution of symptoms. In the prospective study, mobile phlebotomists collected whole blood, serum and a nasopharyngeal or oropharyngeal swab from each participant. Prospective study participants could optionally give additional blood draws and questionnaires over a 2-month period. Blood samples from the prospective study were shipped frozen or at room temperature prior to DNA extraction.

The V and J segments used are TRBV2 and TRBJ1-2, with the D gene call left open. The sample was PBMCs or T cells enriched from blood (not recorded which). The source of this sequence is a woman under 30 who had recovered from COVID-19. At the DNA level, the sequence is TGTGCCAGCAGTCTACACTATGGCTACACCTTC. It codes for CASSLHYGYTF.